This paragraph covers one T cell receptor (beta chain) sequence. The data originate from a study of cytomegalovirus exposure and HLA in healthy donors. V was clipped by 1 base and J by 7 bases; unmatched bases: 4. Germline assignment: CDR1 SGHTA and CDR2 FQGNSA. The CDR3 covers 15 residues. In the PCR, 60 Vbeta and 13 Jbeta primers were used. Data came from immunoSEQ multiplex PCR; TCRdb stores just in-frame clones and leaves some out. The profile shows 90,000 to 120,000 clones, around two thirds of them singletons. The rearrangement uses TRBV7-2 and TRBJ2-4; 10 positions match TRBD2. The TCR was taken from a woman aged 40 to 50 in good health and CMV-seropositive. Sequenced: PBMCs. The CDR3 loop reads CASSLERGGLNIQYF. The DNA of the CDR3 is TGTGCCAGCAGCTTAGAGCGGGGGGGCCTGAACATTCAGTACTTC.